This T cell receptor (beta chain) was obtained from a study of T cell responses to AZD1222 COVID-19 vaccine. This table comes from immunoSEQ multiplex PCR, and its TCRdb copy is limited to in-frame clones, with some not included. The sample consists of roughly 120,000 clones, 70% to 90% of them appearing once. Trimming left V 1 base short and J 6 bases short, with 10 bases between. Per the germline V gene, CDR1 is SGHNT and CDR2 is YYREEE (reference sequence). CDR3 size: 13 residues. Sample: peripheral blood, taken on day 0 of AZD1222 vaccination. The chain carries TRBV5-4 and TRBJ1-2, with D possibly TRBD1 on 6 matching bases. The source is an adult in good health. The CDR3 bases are TGTGCCAGCAGCTTGCTACAGGGCGATGGCTACACCTTC. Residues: CASSLLQGDGYTF.